This T cell receptor beta chain was observed in a study of blood T cell repertoires in COVID-19. In assigning cohorts, the study relied on participant-reported clinical history. This CDR3 is built from 16 residues. Trimming removed 3 bases from V and 4 bases from J; junction bases left unmatched: 5. Germline V gene sequence: CDR1 LNHDA, CDR2 SQIVND (reference sequence). Measured with immunoSEQ multiplex PCR; TCRdb has only the in-frame clones, and not every one. The top ten hold 3.5% to 5.5% of the sample, which has around 260,000 clones, approximately 83% seen once. The receptor was derived from a woman in her 30s who had recovered from COVID-19. Sequencing was performed on PBMCs or T cells enriched from blood (not recorded which). V is TRBV19 and J is TRBJ2-1; 11 bases line up with TRBD2. CDR3 DNA sequence: TGTGCCAGTAGTATCCCTAGCGGGAGGACTTACAATGAGCAGTTCTTC. Amino acid sequence: CASSIPSGRTYNEQFF.